The 25 T cell receptor beta chains presented below share a single source sample, sequenced in a study of blood T cell repertoires in COVID-19. Measured with immunoSEQ multiplex PCR; TCRdb has only the in-frame clones, and not every one. Altogether more than 95,000 clones are present, roughly 91% being singletons, with the ten largest covering 5% to 6.5%. The material sequenced was peripheral blood. Source of these receptors: a human donor in a cohort sampled during active COVID-19.

The chain combines TRBV6-6 with TRBJ2-1; no clear D gene. Germline values: CDR1 MNHNY, CDR2 SVGAGI (reference sequence). V was cut by 2 bases and J by 6 bases, with 11 bases left in between. The CDR3 extends over 14 amino acids. This CDR3 reads CASSYDANGNEQFF. In DNA form, the CDR3 reads TGTGCCAGCAGTTACGATGCAAACGGCAATGAGCAGTTCTTC.

This chain links TRBV27 with TRBJ2-7, with 10 bases identical to TRBD2. V was clipped by 7 bases and J by 3 bases; unmatched bases: 6. The germline CDR1 and CDR2 sequences are MNHEY and SMNVEV (reference sequence). The CDR3 runs to 14 residues. CDR3 region: CASKEREGSYEQYF. CDR3 in DNA: TGTGCCAGCAAGGAGCGGGAGGGGAGCTACGAGCAGTACTTC.

The genes are TRBV7-8 and TRBJ2-3; 8 bases align to TRBD1. CDR3 length: 18 amino acids. V was pared by 4 bases and J by 2 bases, with 14 bases of the junction left unmatched. Germline V gene lookup returns CDR1 SGHVS and CDR2 FQNEAQ. CDR3 protein: CASSYHPGQEQPTDTQYF. CDR3 DNA sequence: TGTGCCAGCAGCTATCACCCGGGACAGGAGCAGCCCACAGATACGCAGTATTTT.

This rearrangement joins TRBV28 to TRBJ2-5, with D unclear. Trimming removed 4 bases from V and 3 bases from J, with 21 bases in between. The CDR3 length is 17 residues. The germline V gene encodes CDR1 MDHEN and CDR2 SYDVKM. The CDR3 loop reads CASSSPRIQVSKETQYF. CDR3 in DNA: TGTGCCAGCAGTTCCCCCAGAATCCAGGTTTCTAAAGAGACCCAGTACTTC.

Only one count was recorded for this clone. The chain joins TRBV4-3 to TRBJ1-3; D not certain. The CDR3 is 15 residues long. Germline V CDR1 and CDR2: LGHNA, YSLEER. V was shortened by 1 base and J by 4 bases, with 11 bases between the two germline ends. CDR3: CASSQGAIQGNTIYF. CDR3 nucleotides: TGCGCCAGCAGCCAAGGGGCGATTCAAGGAAACACCATATATTTT.

J is TRBJ2-7 and V is TRBV28, with D possibly being TRBD2 (6 bases). The V gene's germline CDR1 is MDHEN and CDR2 SYDVKM. Between the trimmed V and J ends, which lost 4 bases and 2 bases, there was a span of 6 bases. The length of the CDR3 is 12 residues. The chain's CDR3 is CASSSSAYEQYF. In DNA, the CDR3 is TGTGCCAGCAGTTCTAGCGCCTACGAGCAGTACTTC.

In this sample, this clone turned up once. The chain uses TRBV7-6 and TRBJ2-3; 9 bases are a match to TRBD2. Per germline, CDR1 SGHVS and CDR2 FNYEAQ. Germline trimming cut 0 bases from V and 1 base from J; bases unmatched to any gene: 14. The CDR3 extends over 20 amino acids. The CDR3 region is CASSLAPPSLAGARTDTQYF. The CDR3 DNA reads TGTGCCAGCAGCTTAGCCCCGCCCTCCTTAGCGGGAGCCCGCACAGATACGCAGTATTTT.

The genes are TRBV6-5 and TRBJ1-1; D ambiguous. Trimming pared 6 bases from V and 3 bases from J, leaving 14 bases between. The CDR3 runs 14 residues. Germline CDR1 MNHEY, CDR2 SVGAGI. CDR3 sequence: CASSGYLVDTEAFF. As DNA, the CDR3 is TGTGCCAGCAGCGGGTATCTGGTGGACACTGAAGCTTTCTTT.

DNA of the CDR3: TGTGCCAGCAGCCAGACAGGGGCGGGTGAAAAACTGTTTTTT. Its translation: CASSQTGAGEKLFF. The chain couples TRBV14 to TRBJ1-4; 8 bases agree with TRBD1. Per germline, CDR1 SGHDN and CDR2 FVKESK. J gave up 7 bases and V 3 bases, and 4 bases lay outside the gene matches. This CDR3 comprises 14 residues.

The gene calls are TRBV7-2 and TRBJ2-5; D is unclear. This CDR3 region has 14 residues. In germline, CDR1 is SGHTA, CDR2 FQGNSA. Trimming cost V 0 bases and J 0 bases, with 5 bases left between them. As DNA, the CDR3 is TGTGCCAGCAGCTTAGCGAGGAACCAAGAGACCCAGTACTTC. The encoded protein is CASSLARNQETQYF.

The chain uses TRBV7-6 and TRBJ2-1, with D possibly TRBD1 on 5 matching bases. V lost 2 bases and J lost 8, with 28 bases in between. This CDR3 is built from 19 residues. CDR1 SGHVS and CDR2 FNYEAQ come from the germline V gene. CDR3 in amino acids: CASSLYIGVGAGIRYEQFF. The CDR3 DNA follows: TGTGCCAGCAGCTTATATATAGGGGTTGGGGCAGGGATAAGGTATGAGCAGTTCTTC. The complete variable domain, with remaining parts taken from reference TRBV7-6 and TRBJ2-1, reads GAGVSQSPRYKVTKRGQDVALRCDPISGHVSLYWYRQALGQGPEFLTYFNYEAQQDKSGLPNDRFSAERPEGSISTLTIQRTEQRDSAMYRCASSLYIGVGAGIRYEQFFGPGTRLTVL.

The chain carries TRBV5-1 and TRBJ2-5; tentatively, D is TRBD1 (5 bases). V was clipped by 4 bases and J by 5 bases, with 15 bases between them. The germline V gene encodes CDR1 SGHRS and CDR2 YFSETQ. CDR3 length equals 14 residues. The CDR3, as DNA: TGCGCCAGCAGCCCGGCGCAGGGTTGGGAGACCCAGTACTTC. This translates into CASSPAQGWETQYF. Combining the CDR3 with reference TRBV5-1 and TRBJ2-5 gives the whole variable domain KAGVTQTPRYLIKTRGQQVTLSCSPISGHRSVSWYQQTPGQGLQFLFEYFSETQRNKGNFPGRFSGRQFSNSRSEMNVSTLELGDSALYLCASSPAQGWETQYFGPGTRLLVL.

This clone occurred once. This sequence joins TRBV4-3 and TRBJ2-3, with D hard to call. Germline V gene data show CDR1 as LGHNA and CDR2 as YSLEER. The CDR3 covers 11 residues. Trimming took 3 bases from V and 4 from J, leaving 2 bases between them. CDR3 amino acids: CASSHSDTQYF. As DNA, the CDR3 is TGCGCCAGCAGCCACTCAGATACGCAGTATTTT.

This rearrangement joins TRBV23-1 to TRBJ2-7; D is perhaps TRBD1 (6 bases). TRBV23-1 is annotated as an ORF whose role is uncertain. V was cut by 6 bases and J by 6 bases, with 18 bases left in between. The CDR3 extends over 14 amino acids. The CDR3 DNA is TGCGCCAGCAGAGGGCCAGGGGTCAGGATCGAGCAGTACTTC. Its translation is CASRGPGVRIEQYF.

The chain couples TRBV7-8 to TRBJ1-2, with D perhaps TRBD1 (6 bases). V lost 5 bases, J lost 9 bases, and 16 bases lay in between. The CDR3 is made up of 13 amino acids. Germline CDR1 and CDR2: SGHVS and FQNEAQ. The CDR3 region has the DNA TGTGCCAGCAGCCCAAGACAGGCCGATCGCTACACCTTC. This gives the protein CASSPRQADRYTF.

The rearrangement uses TRBV10-1 and TRBJ2-3; 8 bases fit TRBD2. With V trimmed by 6 bases and J by 8 bases, 7 bases remained unmatched. This CDR3 has 13 residues. Germline V lookup: CDR1 WNHNN, CDR2 SYGVQD (reference sequence). This chain's CDR3 is CASSRGGPFTQYF. As DNA, the CDR3 is TGCGCCAGCAGCCGGGGGGGGCCATTTACGCAGTATTTT.

This chain uses TRBV12-5 with TRBJ2-2; D possibly corresponds to TRBD2 (6 bases). Trimming cost V 1 base and J 6 bases, with 6 bases left between them. CDR1 LGHNT and CDR2 FRNRAP come from the germline V gene. This CDR3 region has 13 residues. The CDR3 sequence is CASGLGLAGELFF. In DNA, the CDR3 is TGTGCTAGTGGTTTGGGACTAGCCGGGGAGCTGTTTTTT.

This chain links TRBV5-6 with TRBJ1-1; D remains unclear. Germline CDR1 is SGHDT and CDR2 is YYEEEE. The CDR3 consists of 13 residues. V was cut by 7 bases and J by 0 bases, with 10 bases left in between. The CDR3 protein is CASRAGMNTEAFF. DNA for the CDR3: TGTGCCAGCCGCGCGGGGATGAACACTGAAGCTTTCTTT. The variable domain in full, with the rest retrieved from reference TRBV5-6 and TRBJ1-1, is DAGVTQSPTHLIKTRGQQVTLRCSPKSGHDTVSWYQQALGQGPQFIFQYYEEEERQRGNFPDRFSGHQFPNYSSELNVNALLLGDSALYLCASRAGMNTEAFFGQGTRLTVV.

The chain is built from TRBV19 and TRBJ2-5; a weak D match, TRBD1 (6 bases). Germline V gene lookup returns CDR1 LNHDA and CDR2 SQIVND (reference sequence). Trimming pared 7 bases from V and 9 bases from J, leaving 24 bases between. The CDR3 has 15 residues. CDR3 coding DNA: TGTGCCAGTACCCCGAGGGCGTCTCCCCAGGGGCCCCAGTACTTC. Protein: CASTPRASPQGPQYF.

The sample holds many counts of this clone. This chain joins TRBV7-2 and TRBJ1-5; 7 bases are shared with TRBD1. The CDR3 spans 15 residues. After removal of 2 bases from V and 5 bases from J, the junction contained 6 bases not matched to a gene. Germline CDR1 and CDR2: SGHTA and FQGNSA. As DNA, the CDR3 is TGTGCCAGCAGCTTACAAACAGGGGCGCATCAGCCCCAGCATTTT. This translates into CASSLQTGAHQPQHF. Together with reference TRBV7-2 and TRBJ1-5, the CDR3 gives the full variable domain: GAGVSQSPSNKVTEKGKDVELRCDPISGHTALYWYRQSLGQGLEFLIYFQGNSAPDKSGLPSDRFSAERTGGSVSTLTIQRTQQEDSAVYLCASSLQTGAHQPQHFGDGTRLSIL.

The chain uses TRBV7-8 and TRBJ1-3; D perhaps matches TRBD1 (6 bases). This CDR3 region has 16 residues. Trimming left V 1 base short and J 0 bases short, with 10 bases between. Germline values: CDR1 SGHVS, CDR2 FQNEAQ. The CDR3 nucleotides are TGTGCCAGCAGCTTAGGTACAGGGTTCTCTGGAAACACCATATATTTT. Protein: CASSLGTGFSGNTIYF.

The chain links TRBV30 to TRBJ2-4; D might be TRBD2 (7 bases). V lost 2 bases and J lost 9, with 11 bases in between. Germline V CDR1 and CDR2: GTSNPN, SVGIG (reference sequence). The CDR3 consists of 12 residues. CDR3 residues: CAWSNGGLIQYF. The CDR3 bases are TGTGCCTGGAGTAACGGGGGGCTCATTCAGTACTTC.

V usage is TRBV4-1 and J usage is TRBJ1-6; D gene ambiguous. Trimming stripped 4 bases from V and 5 bases from J, with 18 bases between. Germline values: CDR1 MGHRA, CDR2 YSYEKL. The CDR3 consists of 17 residues. CDR3 nucleotides: TGCGCCAGCAGCCGGATATGGAAGAGGGTGGATAATTCACCCCTCCACTTT. Translating gives CASSRIWKRVDNSPLHF.

The chain carries TRBV3-1 (or the pseudogene TRBV3-2) and TRBJ1-2, with D perhaps matching TRBD1 (5 bases). From germline, CDR1 is LGHDT and CDR2 YNNKEL (reference sequence). V was shortened by 0 bases and J by 2 bases, with 7 bases between the two germline ends. There are 14 residues in the CDR3. The CDR3 is CASSQETVNYGYTF. DNA for the CDR3: TGTGCCAGCAGCCAAGAGACAGTAAACTATGGCTACACCTTC.

This chain links TRBV19 with TRBJ2-1, with 8 bases identical to TRBD2. This CDR3 spans 17 amino acids. The junction had 11 bases not matched to a gene; V was cut back by 3 bases and J by 4 bases. CDR1 LNHDA and CDR2 SQIVND come from the germline V gene (reference sequence). The CDR3: CASSIAGRLAGYNEQFF. CDR3 bases: TGTGCCAGTAGTATTGCCGGGCGGCTAGCGGGTTACAATGAGCAGTTCTTC.